One T cell receptor beta chain is described in this entry. Its antigen remains unknown. This sample is drawn from a study of response to subunit inactivated influenza vaccine. Study findings and constraints: Few additional T cells are recruited per seasonal influenza vaccination, authors suggested.

Losses at the gene ends were 4 bases for V and 8 bases for J; bases not matched to a gene: 11. CDR3 length equals 16 residues. Germline CDR1 SGHRS, CDR2 YFSETQ. From the RT-PCR reads, TCRdb called clonotypes with MiXCR, one entry per CDR3 protein. The table lists 500,000 or so distinct CDR3 sequences, more than 15% of them singletons. The receptor was isolated from a man aged 50-75 years who received an inactivated influenza vaccine. This rearrangement joins TRBV5-1 to TRBJ2-5; 13 positions agree with TRBD2. Sample: CD4+ T cells sorted from PBMCs, taken approximately 25 months after vaccination. The CDR3 here is CASSAETSGGPKTQYF. The CDR3 nucleotides read TGCGCCAGCAGCGCCGAGACTAGCGGGGGGCCAAAAACCCAGTACTTC.